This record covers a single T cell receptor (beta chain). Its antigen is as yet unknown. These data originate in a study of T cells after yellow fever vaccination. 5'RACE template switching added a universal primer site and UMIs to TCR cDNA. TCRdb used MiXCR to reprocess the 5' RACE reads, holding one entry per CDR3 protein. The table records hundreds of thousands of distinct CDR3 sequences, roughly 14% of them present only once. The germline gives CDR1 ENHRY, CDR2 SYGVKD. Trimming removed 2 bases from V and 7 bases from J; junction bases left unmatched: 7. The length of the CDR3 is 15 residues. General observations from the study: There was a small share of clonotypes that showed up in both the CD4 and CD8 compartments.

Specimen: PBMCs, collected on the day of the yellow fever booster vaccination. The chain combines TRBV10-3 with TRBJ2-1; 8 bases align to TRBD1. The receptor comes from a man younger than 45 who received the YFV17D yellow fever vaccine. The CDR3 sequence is CAISEVQGAQNEQFF. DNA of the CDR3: TGTGCCATCAGTGAGGTCCAGGGGGCGCAGAATGAGCAGTTCTTC.